Listed here are 8 T cell receptor beta chains from one sample, sequenced in a study of T-cell memory formation after mild COVID-19. A single record per CDR3 protein comes from TCRdb applying MiXCR to the 5' RACE reads. The sample has fewer than 700,000 distinct CDR3 sequences, about 20% seen once. The material sequenced was PBMCs or a T cell subset sorted from them (not recorded which). These receptors all come from an adult woman who had mild COVID-19 (a few samples of this study predate the infection). Cell type and time point are not known.

This clonotype was counted only a few times. This sequence joins TRBV27 and TRBJ2-5; 9 nucleotides align to TRBD1. Germline V gene data show CDR1 as MNHEY and CDR2 as SMNVEV (reference sequence). The CDR3 extends over 13 amino acids. Unmatched junction bases numbered 3, after V lost 3 bases and J lost 7 bases. The CDR3 DNA follows: TGTGCCAGCAGTTTTAGACAGGGGGGGACCCAGTACTTC. As protein: CASSFRQGGTQYF.

The V gene is TRBV7-8, the J gene TRBJ2-5; D remains unclear. V was clipped by 1 base and J by 3 bases, with 12 bases between them. This CDR3 is built from 15 residues. Germline values: CDR1 SGHVS, CDR2 FQNEAQ. The CDR3 nucleotides are TGTGCCAGCAGCTTAGGAATGGGCCCGGAAGAGACCCAGTACTTC. Translation gives CASSLGMGPEETQYF.

There are a few counts of this clonotype. One junction end disagrees with the germline gene, perhaps due to a read error. This rearrangement joins TRBV11-2 to TRBJ2-2, with 8 bases fitting TRBD2. From germline, CDR1 is SGHAT and CDR2 FQNNGV. The CDR3 covers 17 residues. This CDR3 reads CTSSYTRRGVNTGELFF. The CDR3 DNA reads TGTACCAGCAGCTACACCCGGCGGGGGGTGAACACCGGGGAGCTGTTTTTT.

The chain uses TRBV7-9 and TRBJ1-1; weak D call: TRBD1 (5 bases). CDR3 length equals 15 residues. Germline CDR1 reads SEHNR; CDR2 reads FQNEAQ (reference sequence). V dropped 5 bases and J dropped 5 bases, with 18 bases sitting between them. The CDR3 spells CASSPDRARGTEAFF. The CDR3 DNA follows: TGTGCCAGCAGCCCCGACCGGGCCCGGGGGACTGAAGCTTTCTTT.

This clonotype was picked up a small number of times. This rearrangement joins TRBV29-1 to TRBJ1-2, with D unclear. The CDR3 has 13 residues. Trimming took 0 bases from V and 4 from J, leaving 9 bases between them. Germline V gene sequence: CDR1 SQVTM, CDR2 ANQGSEA. The CDR3 DNA sequence: TGCAGCGTTGAAGAAGGGCAATTCTATGGCTACACCTTC. Translating it yields CSVEEGQFYGYTF.

This clonotype was recorded a few times. The chain recombines TRBV24-1 with TRBJ1-1; a possible D gene is TRBD1 (5 bases). The germline gives CDR1 KGHDR, CDR2 SFDVKD. Deletions cut 2 bases from V and 3 bases from J, with 9 bases between. CDR3 length: 14 amino acids. DNA of the CDR3: TGTGCCACCAGTGATTCGGCGGGGGACACTGAAGCTTTCTTT. It translates to CATSDSAGDTEAFF.

A single count supports this clonotype. The CDR3 region is CASSPWGTHNEKLFF. The DNA of the CDR3 is TGTGCCAGCAGCCCTTGGGGGACCCATAATGAAAAACTGTTTTTT. This chain joins TRBV11-2 and TRBJ1-4; D perhaps matches TRBD1 (5 bases). In germline, CDR1 is SGHAT, CDR2 FQNNGV. Trimming took off 5 bases at V and 4 bases at J, with 14 bases between the two ends. CDR3 length equals 15 residues.

The V call is TRBV10-3, the J call TRBJ1-1; TRBD1 matches at 7 bases. Germline-derived CDR1 and CDR2 are ENHRY and SYGVKD. The ends lost 10 bases at V and 0 bases at J; junction bases unmatched: 5. CDR3 length: 13 amino acids. Written as DNA, the CDR3 is TGTGCCACCACAGGGGCCCTGAACACTGAAGCTTTCTTT. It is translated as CATTGALNTEAFF.